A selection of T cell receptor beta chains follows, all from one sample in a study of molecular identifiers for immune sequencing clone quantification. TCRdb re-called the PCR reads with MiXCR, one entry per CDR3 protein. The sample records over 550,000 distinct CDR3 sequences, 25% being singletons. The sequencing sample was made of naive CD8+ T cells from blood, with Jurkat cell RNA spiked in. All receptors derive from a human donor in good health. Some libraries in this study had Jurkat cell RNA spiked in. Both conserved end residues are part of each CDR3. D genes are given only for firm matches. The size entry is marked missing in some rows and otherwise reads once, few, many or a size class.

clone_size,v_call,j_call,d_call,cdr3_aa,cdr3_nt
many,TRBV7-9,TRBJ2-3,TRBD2,CASSLLAGATTDTQYF,TGTGCCAGCAGCTTACTAGCGGGAGCGACTACAGATACGCAGTATTTT
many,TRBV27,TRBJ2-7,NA,CASSWGRGSNEQYF,TGTGCCAGCAGTTGGGGCAGGGGAAGCAACGAGCAGTACTTC
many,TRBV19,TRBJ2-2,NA,CASSIGTDRGLFF,TGTGCCAGTAGTATAGGCACAGATCGGGGGCTGTTTTTT
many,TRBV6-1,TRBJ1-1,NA,CASSEATGATEAFF,TGTGCCAGCAGTGAAGCAACCGGGGCCACTGAAGCTTTCTTT
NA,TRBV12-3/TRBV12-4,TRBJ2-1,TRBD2,CASSLSQRGAGNEQFF,TGTGCCAGCAGTTTATCTCAGCGGGGGGCGGGGAATGAGCAGTTCTTC
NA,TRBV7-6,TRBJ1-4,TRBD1,CASSLAHPGGAFEKLFF,TGTGCCAGCAGCTTAGCACATCCAGGGGGCGCTTTTGAAAAACTGTTTTTT
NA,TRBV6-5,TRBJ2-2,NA,CASSYYSTGELFF,TGTGCCAGCAGTTACTATAGTACCGGGGAGCTGTTTTTT
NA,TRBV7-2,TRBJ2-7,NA,CASSLEGGVVRYEQYF,TGTGCCAGCAGCTTAGAAGGGGGGGTAGTAAGGTACGAGCAGTACTTC
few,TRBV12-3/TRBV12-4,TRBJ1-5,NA,CASSPLGYNQPQHF,TGTGCCAGCAGTCCACTGGGTTATAATCAGCCCCAGCATTTT
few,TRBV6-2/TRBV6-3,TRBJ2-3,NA,CASSYMGSWGAFGTDTQYF,TGTGCCAGCAGTTACATGGGTTCCTGGGGGGCATTCGGAACAGATACGCAGTATTTT
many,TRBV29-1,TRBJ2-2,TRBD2,CSVILAGVNTGELFF,TGCAGCGTTATACTAGCGGGTGTTAACACCGGGGAGCTGTTTTTT
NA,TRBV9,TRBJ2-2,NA,CACSVLLGADTGELFF,TGTGCCTGCAGCGTATTATTGGGGGCGGACACCGGGGAGCTGTTTTTT
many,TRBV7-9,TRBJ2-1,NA,CASSLPYGEPGEQFF,TGTGCCAGCAGCTTACCGTATGGCGAGCCCGGTGAGCAGTTCTTC
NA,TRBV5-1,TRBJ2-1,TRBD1,CASSPGQGIADEQFF,TGCGCCAGCAGCCCGGGACAGGGTATCGCCGATGAGCAGTTCTTC
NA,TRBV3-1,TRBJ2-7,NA,CASSQTAEFYEQYF,TGTGCCAGCAGCCAAACGGCCGAATTTTACGAGCAGTACTTC
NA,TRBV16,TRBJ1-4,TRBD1,CASSLHRGSDEKLFF,TGTGCCAGCAGCCTCCACAGGGGGTCCGATGAAAAACTGTTTTTT
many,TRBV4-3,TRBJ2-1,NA,CASSQESGPEQFF,TGCGCCAGCAGCCAAGAATCAGGGCCTGAGCAGTTCTTC
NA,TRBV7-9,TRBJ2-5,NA,CASSSGQGRKTQYF,TGTGCCAGCAGCTCAGGTCAGGGGAGAAAGACCCAGTACTTC
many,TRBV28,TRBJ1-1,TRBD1,CASSFMGQDYTEAFF,TGTGCCAGCAGTTTCATGGGACAGGATTACACTGAAGCTTTCTTT
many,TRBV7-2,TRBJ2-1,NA,CASSLSGSEQFF,TGTGCCAGCAGCTTGTCCGGTAGTGAGCAGTTCTTC
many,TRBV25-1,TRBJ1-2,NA,CASSGTRWGTNYGYTF,TGTGCCAGCAGTGGAACCCGATGGGGGACTAACTATGGCTACACCTTC
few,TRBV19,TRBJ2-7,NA,CASSIGRGSSEQYF,TGTGCCAGTAGTATAGGTCGGGGGAGTTCCGAGCAGTACTTC
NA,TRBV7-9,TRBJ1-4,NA,CASSPPPGLNEKLFF,TGTGCCAGCAGTCCCCCACCGGGGCTGAATGAAAAACTGTTTTTT
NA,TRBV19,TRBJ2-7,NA,CASSSLVGTNSYEQYF,TGTGCCAGTAGTAGCCTAGTCGGCACCAACTCCTACGAGCAGTACTTC
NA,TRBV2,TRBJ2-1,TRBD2,CASSEEGLAVKF,TGTGCCAGCAGTGAAGAGGGACTAGCGGTGAAGTTC
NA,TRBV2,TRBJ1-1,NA,CASRWTQLVGAFF,TGTGCCAGCAGATGGACACAGCTGGTTGGAGCTTTCTTT
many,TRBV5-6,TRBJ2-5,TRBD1,CASSSRTGYVETQYF,TGTGCCAGCAGCTCGAGGACAGGGTACGTGGAGACCCAGTACTTC
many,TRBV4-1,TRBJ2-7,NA,CASSQGQYSYEQYF,TGCGCCAGCAGCCAAGGGCAGTACTCCTACGAGCAGTACTTC
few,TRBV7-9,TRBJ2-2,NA,CASSLGAARLDTGELFF,TGTGCCAGCAGCTTAGGAGCGGCCCGCCTTGACACCGGGGAGCTGTTTTTT
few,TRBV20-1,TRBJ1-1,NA,CSARPWDKLNTEAFF,TGCAGTGCTAGACCCTGGGACAAACTGAACACTGAAGCTTTCTTT
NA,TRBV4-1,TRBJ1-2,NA,CASSQGAGASDGYTF,TGCGCCAGCAGCCAAGGGGCGGGGGCGAGCGATGGCTACACCTTC
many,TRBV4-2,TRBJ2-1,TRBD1,CASSQYRGNEQFF,TGTGCCAGCAGCCAGTACAGGGGGAATGAGCAGTTCTTC
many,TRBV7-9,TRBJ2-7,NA,CASSPGTRYEQYF,TGTGCCAGCAGCCCAGGGACACGTTACGAGCAGTACTTC
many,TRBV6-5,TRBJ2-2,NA,CASSYYAAGELFF,TGTGCCAGCAGTTACTACGCGGCCGGGGAGCTGTTTTTT
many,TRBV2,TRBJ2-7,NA,CASSDRRDYEQYF,TGTGCCAGCAGTGATCGCAGGGACTACGAGCAGTACTTC
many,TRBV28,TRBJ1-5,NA,CASSETGSGNQPQHF,TGTGCCAGCAGTGAGACAGGTTCTGGCAATCAGCCCCAGCATTTT
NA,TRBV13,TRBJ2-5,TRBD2,CASSRSGAGSQETQYF,TGTGCCAGCAGCCGCTCGGGAGCGGGGTCACAAGAGACCCAGTACTTC
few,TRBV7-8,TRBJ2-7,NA,CASSQLDGPVYEQYF,TGTGCCAGCAGCCAATTGGATGGACCCGTCTACGAGCAGTACTTC
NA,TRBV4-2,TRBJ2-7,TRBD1,CASSQAGQAPYEQYF,TGTGCCAGCAGCCAAGCCGGACAGGCCCCCTACGAGCAGTACTTC
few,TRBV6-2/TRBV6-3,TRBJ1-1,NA,CASSQARGGTEAFF,TGTGCCAGCAGCCAAGCCCGAGGGGGCACTGAAGCTTTCTTT
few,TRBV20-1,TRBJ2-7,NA,CSARYGSSYEQYF,TGCAGTGCTAGATATGGGAGCTCCTACGAGCAGTACTTC
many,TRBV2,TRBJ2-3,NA,CASSEATRLSDTQYF,TGTGCCAGCAGTGAAGCGACGCGATTGTCAGATACGCAGTATTTT
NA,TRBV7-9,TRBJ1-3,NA,CATSTTAVPIPFSGNTIYF,TGTGCCACCAGCACCACAGCGGTTCCAATCCCGTTCTCTGGAAACACCATATATTTT
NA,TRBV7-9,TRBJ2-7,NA,CASRSARDAQSF,TGTGCCAGCAGATCCGCCCGGGACGCGCAGTCCTTC
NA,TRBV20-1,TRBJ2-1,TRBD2,CSASGAWGTISTYNEQFF,TGCAGTGCTAGCGGGGCTTGGGGGACTATTTCGACCTACAATGAGCAGTTCTTC